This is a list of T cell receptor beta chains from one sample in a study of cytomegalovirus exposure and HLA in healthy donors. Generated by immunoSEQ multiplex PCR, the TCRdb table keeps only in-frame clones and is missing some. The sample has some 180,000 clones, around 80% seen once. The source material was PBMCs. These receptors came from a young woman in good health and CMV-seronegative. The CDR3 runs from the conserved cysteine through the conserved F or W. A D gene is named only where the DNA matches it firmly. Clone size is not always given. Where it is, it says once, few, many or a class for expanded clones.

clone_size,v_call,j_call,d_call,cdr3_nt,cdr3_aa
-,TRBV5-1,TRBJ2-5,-,TGCGCCAGCAGCTTGGCCGGAGGCGGGGTTCAAGAGACCCAGTACTTC,CASSLAGGGVQETQYF
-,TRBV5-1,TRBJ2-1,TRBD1,TGCGCCAGCAGCTGGACAGGGTTGTCTACCTACAATGAGCAGTTCTTC,CASSWTGLSTYNEQFF
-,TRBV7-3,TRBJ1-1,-,TGTGCCAGCAGCTTATATCCGGGACATCAGAACACTGAAGCTTTCTTT,CASSLYPGHQNTEAFF
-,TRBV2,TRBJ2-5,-,TGTGCCAGCAGTCTCCCTGGGGATGGCGGGAACCAAGAGACCCAGTACTTC,CASSLPGDGGNQETQYF
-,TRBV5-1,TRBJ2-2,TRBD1,TGCGCCAGCAGACCTCCGACAGGGGCTCTTGTTAACACCGGGGAGCTGTTTTTT,CASRPPTGALVNTGELFF
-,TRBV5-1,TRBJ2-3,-,TGCGCCAGCAGCAGGGAGACAACTAGCACAGATACGCAGTATTTT,CASSRETTSTDTQYF
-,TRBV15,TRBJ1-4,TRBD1,TGTGCCACCAGCAGAGACTCCCGGGGATACAGGGGGGAAAAACTGTTTTTT,CATSRDSRGYRGEKLFF
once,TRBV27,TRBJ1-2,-,TGTGCCAGCAGTTTCAGTAAGGAGGGGGGCTACACCTTC,CASSFSKEGGYTF
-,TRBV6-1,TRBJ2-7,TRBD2,TGTGCCAGCAGTGAACTAGCGGGAGTCCCAAGCTACGAGCAGTACTTC,CASSELAGVPSYEQYF
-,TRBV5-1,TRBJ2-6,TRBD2,TGCGCCAGCAGCTCGGGACTAGGGGCTGAGGCTGGGGCCAACGTCCTGACTTTC,CASSSGLGAEAGANVLTF
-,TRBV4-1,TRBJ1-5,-,-,CASSPGQGLAFGPGQPQHF
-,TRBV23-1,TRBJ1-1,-,TGCGCCAGCAGTCAGTGTCAGTGGAACACTGAAGCTTTCTTT,CASSQCQWNTEAFF
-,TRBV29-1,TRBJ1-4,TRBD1,TGCAGCGTCCAAATGAGGATACAGGGGCGGGATGAAAAACTGTTTTTT,CSVQMRIQGRDEKLFF
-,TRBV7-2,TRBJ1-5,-,TGTGCCAGCAGCTTGGGGCTAGGTGGGCAGCCCCAGCATTTT,CASSLGLGGQPQHF
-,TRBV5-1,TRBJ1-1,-,TGCGCCAGCAGCTTGGGAGGGAACTTGAACACTGAAGCTTTCTTT,CASSLGGNLNTEAFF
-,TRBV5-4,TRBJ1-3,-,TGTGCCAGCAGCTTGGGACCCAGGGCTGGAAACACCATATATTTT,CASSLGPRAGNTIYF
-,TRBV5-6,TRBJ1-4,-,TGTGCCAGCAGCCGAGACGGAGCAACTAATGAAAAACTGTTTTTT,CASSRDGATNEKLFF
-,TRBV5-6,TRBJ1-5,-,TGTGCCAGCAGCCCCAGGTGGGGCAGAGGCAATCAGCCCCAGCATTTT,CASSPRWGRGNQPQHF
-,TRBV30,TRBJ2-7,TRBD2,TGTGCCCGCGGGGGTCCCAAGTACGAGCAGTACTTC,CARGGPKYEQYF
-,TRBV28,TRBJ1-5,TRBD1,TGTGCCGGCGGGGGGGAGACAGGGAGGACCAATCAGCCCCAGCATTTT,CAGGGETGRTNQPQHF
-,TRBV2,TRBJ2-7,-,TGTGCCAGCTGCCGACTGAGCTACGAGCAGTACTTC,CASCRLSYEQYF
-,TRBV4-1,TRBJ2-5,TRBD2,TGCGCCAGCAGCCTGACTAGCGCAAATCAAGAGACCCAGTACTTC,CASSLTSANQETQYF
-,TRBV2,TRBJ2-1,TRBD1,TGTGCCAGCAGTCGGGACAGGTCACGGGGAGATGAGCAGTTCTTC,CASSRDRSRGDEQFF